These T cell receptor beta chains were read from a single sample in a study of identifying expanded T cells in peripheral blood. Using immunoSEQ multiplex PCR, the repertoire was profiled, and TCRdb retains in-frame clones only, with some absent. This table has around 81,000 clones, around 83% appearing once. Sequencing was performed on blood. The receptors derive from a person aged 18 to 69 in good health. The CDR3 runs from the conserved cysteine through the conserved F or W. The D gene is left open where the match is weak. Clone size is stated in some rows and not others, as once, few, many or a class when expanded.

TRBJ1-2,-,TRBD1,TRBV13,CASSPLDREGGYGYTF,TGTGCCAGCAGCCCCCTAGACAGGGAGGGGGGTTATGGCTACACCTTC
TRBJ1-1,-,-,TRBV6-1,CASRREFDTEAFF,TGTGCCAGCAGACGAGAGTTTGACACTGAAGCTTTCTTT
TRBJ2-3,-,-,TRBV9,CASSNEGGPTDTQYF,TGTGCCAGCAGCAACGAGGGGGGCCCCACAGATACGCAGTATTTT
TRBJ1-2,-,-,TRBV7-9,CASSFEARVGAARNGYTF,TGTGCCAGCAGCTTTGAAGCGCGCGTAGGGGCAGCAAGGAATGGCTACACCTTC
TRBJ1-1,-,-,TRBV4-1,CASSQVNMGFNTEAFF,TGCGCCAGCAGCCAAGTAAATATGGGGTTTAACACTGAAGCTTTCTTT
TRBJ1-5,-,TRBD1,TRBV5-4,CATRTGVDQPQHF,TGTGCCACAAGAACAGGGGTCGATCAGCCCCAGCATTTT
TRBJ2-7,-,-,TRBV27,CASSPHGNHEQYF,TGTGCCAGCAGTCCCCACGGAAACCACGAGCAGTACTTC
TRBJ1-4,-,-,TRBV4-1,CASRSFRGEVEKLFF,TGCGCCAGCAGGTCTTTTCGGGGGGAGGTGGAAAAACTGTTTTTT
TRBJ1-5,-,-,TRBV4-1,CASSQRDVGNQPQHF,TGCGCCAGCAGCCAACGGGACGTAGGCAATCAGCCCCAGCATTTT
TRBJ2-2,once,TRBD2,TRBV7-9,CASSFGLAANTGELFF,TGTGCCAGCAGCTTTGGACTAGCGGCTAACACCGGGGAGCTGTTTTTT
TRBJ2-3,-,TRBD1,TRBV5-1,CASSFPTGGRTDTQYF,TGCGCCAGCAGCTTCCCGACAGGGGGACGCACAGATACGCAGTATTTT
TRBJ1-4,-,-,TRBV7-9,CASSLGPGPPGEKLFF,TGTGCCAGCAGCTTAGGGCCGGGCCCACCAGGGGAAAAACTGTTTTTT
TRBJ1-2,-,-,TRBV6-1,CASSSGNRGYTF,TGTGCCAGCAGTTCAGGGAATCGTGGCTACACCTTC
TRBJ2-1,-,TRBD2,TRBV4-3,CASSQETPLAGGPNEQFF,TGCGCCAGCAGCCAAGAGACTCCTTTAGCGGGGGGGCCTAATGAGCAGTTCTTC
TRBJ1-2,-,-,TRBV5-6,CASSSPPRFYGYTF,TGTGCCAGCAGCTCCCCGCCCCGGTTCTATGGCTACACCTTC
TRBJ2-1,-,-,TRBV5-4,CASSLNNEQFF,TGTGCCAGCAGCTTGAACAATGAGCAGTTCTTC
TRBJ2-7,-,-,TRBV18,CASSPTTMGEQYF,TGTGCCAGCTCACCGACGACAATGGGCGAGCAGTACTTC
TRBJ2-1,-,-,TRBV27,CASSYGINEQFF,TGTGCCAGCAGCTACGGCATCAATGAGCAGTTCTTC
TRBJ2-2,-,TRBD1,TRBV4-3,CASARDSLNTGELFF,TGCGCCAGCGCCCGGGACAGCCTCAACACCGGGGAGCTGTTTTTT
TRBJ1-5,-,-,TRBV10-2,CASSPPGQPQHF,TGCGCCAGCAGTCCCCCCGGGCAGCCCCAGCATTTT
TRBJ1-3,-,TRBD1,TRBV18,CASSPPGQSNTIYF,TGTGCCAGCTCACCACCGGGACAGTCAAACACCATATATTTT
TRBJ1-2,-,-,TRBV11-2,CASSFSRRSGYTF,TGTGCCAGCAGCTTTAGTAGGCGTAGTGGCTACACCTTC
TRBJ1-2,-,-,TRBV15,CATSRGIGINYGYTF,TGTGCCACCAGCAGGGGCATCGGAATCAACTATGGCTACACCTTC
TRBJ1-2,-,-,TRBV25-1,CASAGNQYGGYTF,TGTGCCAGCGCAGGGAACCAGTACGGTGGCTACACCTTC
TRBJ1-2,few,-,TRBV9,CASSPEDFYGYTF,TGTGCCAGCAGCCCCGAGGACTTCTATGGCTACACCTTC
TRBJ1-2,few,-,TRBV2,CASILGYGYTF,TGTGCCAGCATCCTGGGCTATGGCTACACCTTC
TRBJ1-1,-,-,TRBV4-2,CASSPSPTEAFF,TGTGCCAGCAGCCCCTCACCCACTGAAGCTTTCTTT
TRBJ2-3,-,-,TRBV30,CAWSGEGTLSNTQYF,TGTGCCTGGAGTGGGGAGGGGACATTATCTAATACGCAGTATTTT
TRBJ1-5,many,-,TRBV10-3,CAISPQGLDSNQPQHF,TGTGCCATCAGCCCCCAGGGTTTGGATAGCAATCAGCCCCAGCATTTT
TRBJ1-1,-,-,TRBV30,CAWSSRTEAFF,TGTGCCTGGAGCAGTCGCACTGAAGCTTTCTTT
TRBJ2-7,many,TRBD1,TRBV11-3,CASSLGDSGGIIEQYF,TGTGCCAGCAGTTTAGGAGACTCAGGGGGTATAATCGAGCAGTACTTC
TRBJ1-6,-,-,TRBV7-9,CASSLSPQGLLSPLHF,TGTGCCAGCAGCTTAAGCCCACAGGGTTTACTGTCACCCCTCCACTTT
TRBJ1-5,-,-,TRBV5-1,CASSLAVASGHLGSRGQHF,TGCGCCAGCAGCTTGGCTGTAGCATCCGGCCACCTTGGATCTAGGGGCCAGCATTTT
TRBJ1-5,-,-,TRBV27,CASSPDTGIYQPQHF,TGTGCCAGCAGCCCCGATACAGGGATCTATCAGCCCCAGCATTTT
TRBJ1-5,-,-,TRBV2,CASRGATGFDQPQHF,TGTGCCAGCAGGGGAGCGACAGGTTTTGATCAGCCCCAGCATTTT
TRBJ2-6,-,TRBD1,TRBV18,CASSPSTGGVSGANVLTF,TGTGCCAGCTCACCTTCGACAGGGGGTGTTTCTGGGGCCAACGTCCTGACTTTC
TRBJ2-2,-,TRBD1,TRBV12-5,CASGLGGLGQLNTGELFF,TGTGCTAGTGGTTTGGGGGGTCTGGGACAGCTGAACACCGGGGAGCTGTTTTTT
TRBJ1-6,-,-,TRBV5-6,CASSRREGSPLHF,TGTGCCAGCAGTCGGAGGGAGGGTTCACCCCTCCACTTT
TRBJ1-5,-,TRBD1,TRBV19,CASSIWRDRRNSQPQHF,TGTGCCAGTAGTATATGGCGGGACAGGAGGAATAGCCAGCCCCAGCATTTT
TRBJ2-1,few,-,TRBV2,CASSHSVLAWAYNEQFF,TGTGCCAGCAGTCATTCCGTGCTAGCTTGGGCATACAATGAGCAGTTCTTC
TRBJ2-7,-,TRBD1,TRBV5-5,CASSSGQGAQEQYF,TGTGCCAGCAGCTCGGGACAGGGGGCTCAGGAGCAGTACTTC